Listed below are T cell receptor beta chains from one sample, sequenced in a study of blood T cell repertoires in COVID-19. Clones were read by immunoSEQ multiplex PCR, and TCRdb kept only the in-frame ones, dropping some. In the table there are 180,000 or so clones, just under 85% of which are singletons. Input material: peripheral blood. These TCRs come from a middle-aged man who had recovered from COVID-19. Each CDR3 is given without its conserved first and last residue.

v_call cdr3_aa
TRBV4-3 ASSQDRQGNQPQH
TRBV4-3 ASSQASGRAYEQY
TRBV19 ASSSRGLPYEQY
TRBV10-3 AIRGASDLGYT
TRBV11-2 ASSLEAGYRNTIY
TRBV23-1 ASSQSERGYYEQY
TRBV9 APLCTGELF
TRBV7-2 ASSLDSGGGNTIY
TRBV15 ATSWDSQGSYEQY
TRBV28 ASSLNQPQH
TRBV30 AWTPRDRVSGYT
TRBV4-3 ASSPGLDYNEQF
TRBV18 ASSTGQGAGNEQF
TRBV28 ASRSTPLGGVDGYT
TRBV14 ASSPPNSYEQY
TRBV4-2 ASSQWEGDEQY
TRBV28 ASRGGGLGTDTQY
TRBV2 ASSDGREGAWGEKLF
TRBV11-3 ASSLGAVEAF
TRBV11-1 ASSVTSGGFQETQY
TRBV7-6 ASSTTSGSPPYEQY
TRBV24-1 ATSTSTGELF
TRBV19 ASSERGAGVFGELF
TRBV18 ASSIQGTGANVLT